This section outlines one TCR beta chain sequence together with its context. Antigen unknown. This could be a read error, since a much larger clone is one nucleotide away. The CDR3 has 15 residues. J gave up 4 bases and V 8 bases, and 11 bases lay outside the gene matches. This record belongs to a study of blood T cells in healthy people across ages. Study-wide results and limits: Possibly confounding the expanded clonotype changes was the fact that donor CMV status was unknown. Naive T cell percentage and TCR beta diversity correlated strongly. Across the age range, TCR beta diversity per million T cells fell in a roughly linear way.

Alongside a J-beta primer mix, a sample-barcoded 5' primer served in a second PCR lasting 7 to 11 cycles. No fewer than 3 million CDR3-containing paired-end reads came from each sample. In TCRdb, the 5' RACE reads were re-called with MiXCR into one record per CDR3 protein. The data show hundreds of thousands of distinct CDR3 sequences, with around 49% seen just once and roughly a third held by the top ten. This TCR was sampled from a woman aged 55 to 70 in good health. The sequencing sample was made of blood. The chain combines TRBV12-3 or TRBV12-4 with TRBJ2-3, with 8 bases identical to TRBD1. The DNA for the CDR3 is TGTGCCAGCCACCTGACAGGGGTTGAGGCAGATACGCAGTATTTT. Protein sequence: CASHLTGVEADTQYF.